The text below deals with one TCR beta chain. Its antigen is unidentified. Deletions cut 0 bases from V and 0 bases from J, with 15 bases between. CDR1 is MNHNS, CDR2 SASEGT, per germline. The CDR3 runs to 17 residues. Measured with immunoSEQ multiplex PCR; TCRdb has only the in-frame clones, and not every one. The table has around 73,000 clones, 89% seen once; the top ten hold about 9.3%. The data were taken from a study of T cell responses to AZD1222 COVID-19 vaccine. The study, taken as a whole, reports: CD4 TCRs linked to vaccination spanned spike, dominating at 160-218 and 743-854. Donors were mostly white British, more females; clonal diversity possibly underestimated. Elevations in Spike-specific TCR breadth and depth followed administration of two AZD1222 doses.

Second doses were pooled across both intervals (about 4 or about 12 weeks). The genes are TRBV6-1 and TRBJ2-7; no clear D. The source was peripheral blood, collected 28 days after the second AZD1222 dose. The origin of this receptor is an adult who received the AZD1222 COVID-19 vaccine. The CDR3 region has the DNA TGTGCCAGCAGTGAAGCAAGGTGGGCCCTCGTCTCCTACGAGCAGTACGTC. Translating it yields CASSEARWALVSYEQYV.